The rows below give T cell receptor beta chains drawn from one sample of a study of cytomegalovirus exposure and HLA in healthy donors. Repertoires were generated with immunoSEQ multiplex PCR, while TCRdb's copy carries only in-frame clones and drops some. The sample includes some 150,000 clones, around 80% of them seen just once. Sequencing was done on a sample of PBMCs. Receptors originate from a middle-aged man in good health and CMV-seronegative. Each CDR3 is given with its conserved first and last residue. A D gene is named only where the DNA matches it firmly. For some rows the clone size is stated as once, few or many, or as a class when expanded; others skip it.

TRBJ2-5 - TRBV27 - TGTGCCAGCAGTTTATCGCCAGGCCTCCTGAAGACCCAGTACTTC CASSLSPGLLKTQYF
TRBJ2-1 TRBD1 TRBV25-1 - TGTGCCAGCAATCGGGGACAGACTACAAATGAGCAGTTCTTC CASNRGQTTNEQFF
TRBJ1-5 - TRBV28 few TGTGCCAGCAGCTCCAGGGCAGGCGGACAGCCCCAGCATTTT CASSSRAGGQPQHF
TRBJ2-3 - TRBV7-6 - TGTGCCAGCAGCCCTCCAGGCACAGATACGCAGTATTTT CASSPPGTDTQYF
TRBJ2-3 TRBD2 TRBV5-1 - TGCGCCAGCAGCTTGTACCCTAGCGGGAACACAGATACGCAGTATTTT CASSLYPSGNTDTQYF
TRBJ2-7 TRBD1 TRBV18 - TGTGCCAGCTCACCCGGACAGGTCTACTACGAGCAGTACTTC CASSPGQVYYEQYF
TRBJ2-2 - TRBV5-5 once TGTGCCAGCAGCTTGAATCCTGACACCTCCACCGGGGAGCTGTTTTTT CASSLNPDTSTGELFF
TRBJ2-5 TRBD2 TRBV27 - TGTGCCATCGCCCTAGCGGCCCGGGAGACCCAGTACTTC CAIALAARETQYF
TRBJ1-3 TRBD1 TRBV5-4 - TGTGCCAGCAGCCCACCGAGGACAGGGACCTCTGGAAACACCATATATTTT CASSPPRTGTSGNTIYF
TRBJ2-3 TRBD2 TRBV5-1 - TGCGCCAGCAGCTTGGTATCTAGCGGGAGGATGGCAGATACGCAGTATTTT CASSLVSSGRMADTQYF
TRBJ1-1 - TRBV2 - TGTGCCAGCAGAGAGAGAGGGATCACTGAAGCTTTCTTT CASRERGITEAFF
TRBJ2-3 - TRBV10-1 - TGCGCCAGCAGTGAGGCTAGCTCACGCGGGGATACGCAGTATTTT CASSEASSRGDTQYF
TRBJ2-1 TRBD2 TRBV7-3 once TGTGCCAGCAGCCCTCGAGAGACTAGCGGGGGGTTGAATGAGCAGTTCTTC CASSPRETSGGLNEQFF
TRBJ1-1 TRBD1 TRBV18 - TGTGCCAGCTCACCGATTGAATTCGGACAGGGGGAAATGGGAGCTTTCTTT CASSPIEFGQGEMGAFF
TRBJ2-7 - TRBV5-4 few TGTGCCAGCAGCTTGGACAGGGTCTCCGGCGAGCAGTACTTC CASSLDRVSGEQYF
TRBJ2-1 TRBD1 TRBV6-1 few TGTGCCAGCAGTGTGACAGGGGAGCCCTACAATGAGCAGTTCTTC CASSVTGEPYNEQFF
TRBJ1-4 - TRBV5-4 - TGTGCCAGCAGCTTGGTAGTAGGGACTCGGACTAATGAAAAACTGTTTTTT CASSLVVGTRTNEKLFF
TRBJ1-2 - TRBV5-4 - TGTGCCAGCAGCCTTACCCCCAGGGTGGGATATGGCTACACCTTC CASSLTPRVGYGYTF
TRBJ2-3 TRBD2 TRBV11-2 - TGTGCCAGCAGCTTAGATTGGGGGGGAGGGCTGCGCACAGATACGCAGTATTTT CASSLDWGGGLRTDTQYF
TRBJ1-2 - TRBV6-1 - TGTGCCAGCAACCCGGGAGGGGACTATGGCTACACCTTC CASNPGGDYGYTF
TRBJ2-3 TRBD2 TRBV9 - TGTGCCAGCAGCGCGCGGGGGGATCCGTCCACAGATACGCAGTATTTT CASSARGDPSTDTQYF
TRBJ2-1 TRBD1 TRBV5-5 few TGTGCCAGCAGCTTGGGTGACAGGGGGCACAATGAGCAGTTCTTC CASSLGDRGHNEQFF
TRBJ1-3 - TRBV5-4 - TGTGCCAGCAGCTTGGCTGGCAGGGTGGATGGAAACACCATATATTTT CASSLAGRVDGNTIYF
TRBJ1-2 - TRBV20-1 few TGCAGTGCTAGACAGGATAATGGCTACACCTTC CSARQDNGYTF
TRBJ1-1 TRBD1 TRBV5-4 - TGTGCCAGCAGCCCTACAGGGGGCGAGGGCACTGAAGCTTTCTTT CASSPTGGEGTEAFF